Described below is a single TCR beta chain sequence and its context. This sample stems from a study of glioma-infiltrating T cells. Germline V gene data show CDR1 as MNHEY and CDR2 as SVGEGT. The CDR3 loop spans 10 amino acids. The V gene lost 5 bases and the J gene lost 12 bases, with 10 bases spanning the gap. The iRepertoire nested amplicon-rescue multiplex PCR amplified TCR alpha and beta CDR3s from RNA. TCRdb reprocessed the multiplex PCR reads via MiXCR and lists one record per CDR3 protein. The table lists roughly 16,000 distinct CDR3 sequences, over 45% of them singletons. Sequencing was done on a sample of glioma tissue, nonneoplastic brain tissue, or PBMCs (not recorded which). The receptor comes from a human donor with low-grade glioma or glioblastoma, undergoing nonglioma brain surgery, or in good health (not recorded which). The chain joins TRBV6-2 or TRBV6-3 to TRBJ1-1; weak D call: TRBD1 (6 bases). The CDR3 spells CASSNRETFF. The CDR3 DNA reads TGTGCCAGCAGTAACAGGGAAACTTTCTTT.